The clone carrying this T cell receptor beta chain has just one count. The sample comes from a study of blood T cell repertoires in COVID-19. Study-wide background: The analysed material was cDNA or gDNA that came from T cells, B-cell-depleted T cells, or PBMCs.

There are 11 residues in the CDR3. V shed 8 bases and J 4 bases; nucleotides not matched to a gene: 2. From germline, CDR1 is DFQATT and CDR2 SNEGSKA (reference sequence). Sequencing used immunoSEQ multiplex PCR; TCRdb keeps in-frame clones, though not all of them. The repertoire consists of 200,000 to 300,000 clones, with about four fifths occurring once and the leading ten covering approximately 4.5%. The V call is TRBV20-1, the J call TRBJ1-2; 9 positions match TRBD1. This TCR came from a woman in her seventies with acute or convalescent COVID-19. The source material was peripheral blood. The CDR3 DNA is TGCAGTACGACAGGGGGCTATGGCTACACCTTC. Its protein is CSTTGGYGYTF.